This TCR beta chain was recorded in a study of shared clonotypes between healthy human individuals. Notes on the study in general: Against clonotypes common to all four donors, non-shared ones had lower generation probabilities.

Only in-frame clones appear in the TCRdb table, and some are missing; sequencing was by immunoSEQ multiplex PCR. The table records under 600,000 clones, approximately 94% of them present only once. Comments on this clone: What it binds is unknown. This specimen includes other DNA sequences encoding the same CDR3.

V was pared by 1 base and J by 6 bases, with 2 bases of the junction left unmatched. The CDR3 sequence is 14 residues long. CDR1 SGHTA and CDR2 FQGNSA come from the germline V gene. This TCR was recovered from a woman aged 25 to 39 in good health. Material: naive CD4+ T cells sorted from blood. Subset noted: CD45RA+ positively selected. V usage is TRBV7-2 and J usage is TRBJ1-4; 7 bases agree with TRBD1. As DNA, the CDR3 is TGTGCCAGCAGCTTAGACAGGGGCCATGAAAAACTGTTTTTT. This gives the protein CASSLDRGHEKLFF.